What follows describes a single T cell receptor beta chain. These data are taken from a study of T-cell reconstitution after alpha-beta-depleted transplantation in children. The authors prepared the TCRbeta library with unique molecular identifiers. TCRdb fed the PCR reads into MiXCR, producing one record per CDR3 protein. The sample has around 530,000 distinct CDR3 sequences; over 25% are singletons. Sequenced material: PBMCs from the stem cell graft donor, taken from the stem cell graft. This TCR derives from a human donor who donated a stem cell graft to a child with aplastic anemia.

CDR3 amino acids: CASSLRADTDEQYF. CDR3 in DNA: TGCGCCAGCAGCTTAAGAGCGGACACTGACGAGCAGTACTTC. V usage is TRBV5-1 and J usage is TRBJ2-7; D is perhaps TRBD1 or TRBD2 (5 bases each). Trimming shortened V by 2 bases and J by 5 bases, and 14 bases separated the two germline ends. The CDR3 extends over 14 amino acids. Germline V gene sequence: CDR1 SGHRS, CDR2 YFSETQ.